These 3 T cell receptor beta chains came from one sample sequenced in a study of CXCR3-negative and CXCR3-positive naive CD8 T cells. Study observations and caveats: More hydrophobic TRB CDR3s occurred in CXCR3-positive than in CXCR3-negative naive cells.

TRB cDNA libraries were made by UMI-labeled 5' RACE. TCRdb reprocessed the 5' RACE reads and stores each CDR3 protein as one record, lacking DNA. The table gives about 98,000 distinct CDR3 sequences; the top ten clones make up approximately 1.1% of it. For these TCRs, the target antigens are not known. Input material: naive CXCR3+ CD8+ T cells from blood. Subset here: CD45RO-CCR7+CD27+CD95- naive CD8+ T cells expressing CXCR3 (TNR3+). These receptors came from a human donor in good health. Some clones in this sample may be carry-over from other donors' samples.

The chain is built from TRBV29-1 and TRBJ2-1; with no DNA, the TCRdb D assignment of TRBD2 cannot be verified. The CDR3 loop spans 14 amino acids. Germline V gene sequence: CDR1 SQVTM, CDR2 ANQGSEA. The CDR3 protein is CSVDGLSGRNEQFF.

V is TRBV6-4 and J is TRBJ2-1; lacking DNA, the TRBD2 call made by TCRdb goes unchecked. Germline V gene data show CDR1 as MRHNA and CDR2 as SNTAGT. The CDR3 runs to 15 residues. CDR3 amino acids: CASSEGAGVHNEQFF.

The chain joins TRBV12-3 or TRBV12-4 to TRBJ1-2; TCRdb proposes TRBD1, but this gene call is untestable without DNA. CDR3 length: 15 residues. The CDR3 is CASSPMTEPVDGYTF.